Shown below are 7 T cell receptor beta chains from a single sample sequenced in a study of T cell changes during pregnancy in multiple sclerosis. Sequencing used immunoSEQ multiplex PCR; TCRdb keeps in-frame clones, though not all of them. The profile shows tens of thousands of clones, 90% of them singletons. The material was CD4+ T cells from peripheral blood mononuclear cells, obtained in the first trimester of pregnancy. Receptor source: a female donor with multiple sclerosis, enrolled in a pregnancy study.

This clone was counted only a few times. The rearrangement joins TRBV7-3 to TRBJ2-3; 7 nucleotides agree with TRBD2. The germline V gene encodes CDR1 SGHTA and CDR2 FQGTGA. The CDR3 totals 18 residues. V was pared by 2 bases and J by 4 bases, with 15 bases of the junction left unmatched. In DNA, the CDR3 is TGTGCCAGCAGCTTACGTTCAGCCGCGGGGGTCTCAGCAGATACGCAGTATTTT. This gives the protein CASSLRSAAGVSADTQYF. The variable domain in full, with the rest retrieved from reference TRBV7-3 and TRBJ2-3, is GAGVSQTPSNKVTEKGKYVELRCDPISGHTALYWYRQSLGQGPEFLIYFQGTGAADDSGLPNDRFFAVRPEGSVSTLKIQRTERGDSAVYLCASSLRSAAGVSADTQYFGPGTRLTVL.

This sequence joins TRBV7-3 and TRBJ1-1, with 9 bases fitting TRBD1. The J segment lost 3 bases and the V segment lost 3 bases, leaving 5 bases of the junction unmatched. Germline V gives CDR1 SGHTA, CDR2 FQGTGA. CDR3 length: 15 amino acids. CDR3 nucleotide sequence: TGTGCCAGCAGCTTGGGGACAGGGAGGGACACTGAAGCTTTCTTT. Encoded protein: CASSLGTGRDTEAFF.

This clone has a single count. The chain is built from TRBV18 and TRBJ2-5; D is undetermined. V lost 1 base and J lost 2, with 8 bases in between. The CDR3 is 14 residues long. Germline V gives CDR1 KGHSH, CDR2 LQKENI. The CDR3 loop reads CASSPRLVQETQYF. The DNA of the CDR3 is TGTGCCAGCTCACCACGTCTCGTACAAGAGACCCAGTACTTC.

This clone has only a few counts. The chain uses TRBV5-1 and TRBJ1-4; 7 nucleotides match TRBD1. The trim removed 4 bases at V and 0 bases at J, leaving 9 bases unmatched. Germline CDR1 SGHRS, CDR2 YFSETQ. The CDR3 loop spans 17 amino acids. The CDR3, as DNA: TGCGCCAGCAGCATACAGGGGTCCTCGGCAACTAATGAAAAACTGTTTTTT. Its protein is CASSIQGSSATNEKLFF.

The V and J genes are TRBV7-9 and TRBJ2-3; the match to TRBD2 covers 15 bases. The CDR3 loop spans 18 amino acids. V lost 5 bases to trimming and J lost 1 base; unmatched junction nucleotides: 7. Germline-derived CDR1 and CDR2 are SEHNR and FQNEAQ (reference sequence). The CDR3: CASSAGLAGGRGTDTQYF. CDR3 nucleotide sequence: TGTGCCAGCAGCGCGGGACTAGCGGGAGGTCGCGGCACAGATACGCAGTATTTT.

The chain uses TRBV4-1 and TRBJ1-3; 8 bases align to TRBD1. The CDR3 covers 16 residues. Germline assignment: CDR1 MGHRA and CDR2 YSYEKL. The ends lost 2 bases at V and 1 base at J; junction bases unmatched: 4. CDR3 protein: CASSQPQGASGNTIYF. CDR3 bases: TGCGCCAGCAGCCAACCCCAGGGGGCATCTGGAAACACCATATATTTT.

The V gene is TRBV11-1, the J gene TRBJ2-1, with no clear D. Germline loops: CDR1 SGHAT, CDR2 FQDESV (reference sequence). Trimming removed 6 bases from V and 5 bases from J, with 11 bases in between. The CDR3 is 13 amino acids. The CDR3 nucleotides read TGTGCCAGCAGGAAAATAGACAACAATGAGCAGTTCTTC. Translation: CASRKIDNNEQFF. Using reference TRBV11-1 and TRBJ2-1 for the parts outside the CDR3, the full variable domain is EAEVAQSPRYKITEKSQAVAFWCDPISGHATLYWYRQILGQGPELLVQFQDESVVDDSQLPKDRFSAERLKGVDSTLKIQPAELGDSAMYLCASRKIDNNEQFFGPGTRLTVL.